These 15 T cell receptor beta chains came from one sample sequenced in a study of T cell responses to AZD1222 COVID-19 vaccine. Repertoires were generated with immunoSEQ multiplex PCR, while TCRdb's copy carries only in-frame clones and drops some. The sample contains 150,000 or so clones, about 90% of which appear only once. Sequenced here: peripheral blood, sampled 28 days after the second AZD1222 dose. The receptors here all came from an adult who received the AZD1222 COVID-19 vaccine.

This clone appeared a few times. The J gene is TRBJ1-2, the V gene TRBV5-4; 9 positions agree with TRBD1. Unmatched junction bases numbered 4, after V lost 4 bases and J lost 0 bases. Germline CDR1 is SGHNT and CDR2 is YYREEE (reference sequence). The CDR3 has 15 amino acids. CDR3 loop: CASSPGQGANYGYTF. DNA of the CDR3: TGTGCCAGCAGCCCGGGACAGGGCGCTAACTATGGCTACACCTTC.

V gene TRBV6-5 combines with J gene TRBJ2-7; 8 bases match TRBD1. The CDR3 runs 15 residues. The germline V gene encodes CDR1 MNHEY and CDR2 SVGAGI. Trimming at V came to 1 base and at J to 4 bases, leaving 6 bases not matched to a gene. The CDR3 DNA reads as TGTGCCAGCAGTTACTTCCAGGGGGCTAGGTACGAGCAGTACTTC. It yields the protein CASSYFQGARYEQYF.

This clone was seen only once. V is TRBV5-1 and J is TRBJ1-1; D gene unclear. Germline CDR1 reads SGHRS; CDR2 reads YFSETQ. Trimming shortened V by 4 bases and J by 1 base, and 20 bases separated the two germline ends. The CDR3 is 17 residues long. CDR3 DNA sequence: TGCGCCAGCAGCCCAAGATTAGAAGGGAGTTCGAACACTGAAGCTTTCTTT. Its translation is CASSPRLEGSSNTEAFF.

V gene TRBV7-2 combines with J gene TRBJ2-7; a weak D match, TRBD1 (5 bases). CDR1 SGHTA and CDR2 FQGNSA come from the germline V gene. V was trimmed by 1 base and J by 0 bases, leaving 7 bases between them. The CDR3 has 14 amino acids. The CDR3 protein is CASSLVDTSYEQYF. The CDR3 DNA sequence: TGTGCCAGCAGCTTAGTGGACACCTCCTACGAGCAGTACTTC. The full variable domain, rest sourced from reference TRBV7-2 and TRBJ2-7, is GAGVSQSPSNKVTEKGKDVELRCDPISGHTALYWYRQSLGQGLEFLIYFQGNSAPDKSGLPSDRFSAERTGGSVSTLTIQRTQQEDSAVYLCASSLVDTSYEQYFGPGTRLTVT.

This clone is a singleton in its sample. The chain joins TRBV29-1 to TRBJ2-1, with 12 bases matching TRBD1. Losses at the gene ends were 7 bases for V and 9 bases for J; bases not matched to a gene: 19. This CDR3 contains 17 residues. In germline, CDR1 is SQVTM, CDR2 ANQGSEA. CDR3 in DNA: TGCAGCGCCTCCGGGACAGGGGGCCAAGGGCTCTACGGTGAGCAGTTCTTC. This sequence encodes CSASGTGGQGLYGEQFF.

CDR3 DNA sequence: TGTGCCAGCAGCTTAGGCCACCAAAACACAGATACGCAGTATTTT. It encodes CASSLGHQNTDTQYF. The genes are TRBV7-6 and TRBJ2-3; D ambiguous. The CDR3 runs to 15 residues. Germline CDR1 reads SGHVS; CDR2 reads FNYEAQ. With 1 base removed from V and 2 bases from J, the gap between germline ends came to 10 bases.

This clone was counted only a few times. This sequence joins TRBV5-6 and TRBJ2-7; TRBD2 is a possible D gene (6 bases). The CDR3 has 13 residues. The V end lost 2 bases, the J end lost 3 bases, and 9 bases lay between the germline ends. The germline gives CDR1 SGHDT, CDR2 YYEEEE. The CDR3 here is CASSFWGDYEQYF. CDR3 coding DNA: TGTGCCAGCAGCTTTTGGGGGGACTACGAGCAGTACTTC.

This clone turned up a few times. CDR3 sequence (DNA): TGTGCCAGCAGCCAAGGTGCAGCAGACTCTGGAAACACCATATATTTT. It translates to CASSQGAADSGNTIYF. The V gene is TRBV3-1 (or the pseudogene TRBV3-2), the J gene TRBJ1-3; no definite D call. This CDR3 is 16 amino acids long. V was pared by 1 base and J by 0 bases, with 10 bases between. Per the germline V gene, CDR1 is LGHDT and CDR2 is YNNKEL (reference sequence).

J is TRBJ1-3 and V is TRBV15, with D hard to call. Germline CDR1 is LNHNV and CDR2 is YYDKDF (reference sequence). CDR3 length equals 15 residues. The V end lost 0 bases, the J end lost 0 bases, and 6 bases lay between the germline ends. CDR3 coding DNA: TGTGCCACCAGCAGAGATGCCGGCTCTGGAAACACCATATATTTT. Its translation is CATSRDAGSGNTIYF. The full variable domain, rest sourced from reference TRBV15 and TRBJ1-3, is DAMVIQNPRYQVTQFGKPVTLSCSQTLNHNVMYWYQQKSSQAPKLLFHYYDKDFNNEADTPDNFQSRRPNTSFCFLDIRSPGLGDTAMYLCATSRDAGSGNTIYFGEGSWLTVV.

The CDR3 sequence is CASSPDGPRLARETQYF. Here the CDR3 DNA reads TGTGCCAGCAGCCCTGATGGGCCCCGACTAGCCAGGGAGACCCAGTACTTC. This rearrangement joins TRBV5-6 to TRBJ2-5; 7 bases are a match to TRBD2. Germline trimming cut 4 bases from V and 5 bases from J; bases unmatched to any gene: 17. This CDR3 comprises 17 residues. CDR1 is SGHDT and CDR2 is YYEEEE in the germline V gene. Supplemented by reference TRBV5-6 and TRBJ2-5, the full variable domain reads DAGVTQSPTHLIKTRGQQVTLRCSPKSGHDTVSWYQQALGQGPQFIFQYYEEEERQRGNFPDRFSGHQFPNYSSELNVNALLLGDSALYLCASSPDGPRLARETQYFGPGTRLLVL.

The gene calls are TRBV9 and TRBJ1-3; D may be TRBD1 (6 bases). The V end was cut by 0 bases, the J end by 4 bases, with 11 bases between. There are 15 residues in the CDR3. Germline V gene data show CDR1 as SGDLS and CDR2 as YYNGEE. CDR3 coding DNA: TGTGCCAGCAGCGTAGAAGGGGGTCCAGGAAACACCATATATTTT. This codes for CASSVEGGPGNTIYF. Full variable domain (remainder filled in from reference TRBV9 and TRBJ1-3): DSGVTQTPKHLITATGQRVTLRCSPRSGDLSVYWYQQSLDQGLQFLIQYYNGEERAKGNILERFSAQQFPDLHSELNLSSLELGDSALYFCASSVEGGPGNTIYFGEGSWLTVV.

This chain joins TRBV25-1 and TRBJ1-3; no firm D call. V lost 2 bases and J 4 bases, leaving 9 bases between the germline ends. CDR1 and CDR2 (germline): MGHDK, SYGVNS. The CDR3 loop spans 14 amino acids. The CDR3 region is CASSEPLTGNTIYF. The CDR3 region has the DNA TGTGCCAGCAGTGAACCCCTAACAGGAAACACCATATATTTT. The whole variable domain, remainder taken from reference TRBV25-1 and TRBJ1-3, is EADIYQTPRYLVIGTGKKITLECSQTMGHDKMYWYQQDPGMELHLIHYSYGVNSTEKGDLSSESTVSRIRTEHFPLTLESARPSHTSQYLCASSEPLTGNTIYFGEGSWLTVV.

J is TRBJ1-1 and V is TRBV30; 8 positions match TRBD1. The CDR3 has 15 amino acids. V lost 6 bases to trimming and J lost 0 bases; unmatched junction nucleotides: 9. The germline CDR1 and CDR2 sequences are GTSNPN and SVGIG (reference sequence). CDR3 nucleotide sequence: TGTGCCTGCCTTGCTATCAGGGGGCTGAACACTGAAGCTTTCTTT. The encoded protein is CACLAIRGLNTEAFF.

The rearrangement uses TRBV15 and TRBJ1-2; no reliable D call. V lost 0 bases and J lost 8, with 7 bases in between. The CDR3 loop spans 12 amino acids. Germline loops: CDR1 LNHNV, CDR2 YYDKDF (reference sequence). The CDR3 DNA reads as TGTGCCACCAGCAGAGATCGACCGGGCTACACCTTC. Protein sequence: CATSRDRPGYTF.

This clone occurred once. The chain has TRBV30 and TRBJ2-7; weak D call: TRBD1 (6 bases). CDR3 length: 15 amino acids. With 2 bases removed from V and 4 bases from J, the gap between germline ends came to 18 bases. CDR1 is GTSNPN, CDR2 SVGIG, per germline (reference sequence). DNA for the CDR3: TGTGCCTGGAGTTCAGACAGGAGCCTTCAATACGAGCAGTACTTC. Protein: CAWSSDRSLQYEQYF.